Each of the 5 T cell receptor beta chains below was sequenced from the same sample in a study of beta chain features in type 1 diabetes. Sequencing targeted expressed TCRB transcripts, as all isolated RNA had been reverse transcribed. Assay: immunoSEQ multiplex PCR; the TCRdb copy retains only in-frame clones and omits some. The profile shows about 53,000 clones, around half of them singletons. Study-wide results and limits: In all four CD4+ subsets, TCRB CDR3 length was significantly, moderately reduced in type 1 diabetes.

No antigen is known for these receptors. Sequencing input: Tregs from blood. The receptors were gathered from a woman between 40 and 55 years old with type 1 diabetes.

About this clone: The sample carries other DNA sequences with the same CDR3. The chain carries TRBV7-2 and TRBJ1-5; 10 bases match TRBD1. Germline assignment: CDR1 SGHTA and CDR2 FQGNSA. V trimming: 6 bases; J trimming: 4 bases; junction bases outside the gene matches: 6. This CDR3 has 15 amino acids. The CDR3 sequence: CASSWTGGENQPQHF. The CDR3 DNA follows: TGTGCCAGCAGTTGGACAGGGGGGGAAAATCAGCCCCAGCATTTT.

With respect to this clone: A junction end diverges from the germline sequence, so it may reflect a read error. The rearrangement uses TRBV6-5 and TRBJ1-2; 8 positions agree with TRBD1. The CDR3 is made up of 14 amino acids. Per germline, CDR1 MNHEY and CDR2 SVGAGI. CDR3 loop: CAISGPGGGYGYTF. For the CDR3, the DNA is TGTGCCATCAGTGGTCCAGGGGGCGGGTATGGCTACACCTTC.

The chain is built from TRBV28 and TRBJ2-5; D uncertain. The DNA end is a closer match to TRBJ2-7, so the J assignment may be wrong. Germline CDR1 MDHEN, CDR2 SYDVKM. CDR3 size: 12 residues. This CDR3 reads CASSANVYEQYF. CDR3 nucleotide sequence: TGTGCCAGCTCTGCCAACGTGTACGAGCAGTACTTC.

In this sample, this clone turned up a few times. The CDR3 coding sequence is TGTGCCAGCAGCTTACTATTTGGCGGGACAGGGAACACTGAAGCTTTCTTT. It is translated as CASSLLFGGTGNTEAFF. V and J are TRBV7-2 and TRBJ1-1, with 8 bases aligning to TRBD1. The V gene's germline CDR1 is SGHTA and CDR2 FQGNSA. V was pared by 2 bases and J by 1 base, with 9 bases of the junction left unmatched. The CDR3 is 17 residues long.

This clone turned up a few times. The V and J genes are TRBV5-1 and TRBJ1-1; possibly TRBD1 for D (5 bases). CDR3 length: 14 residues. Trimming took 2 bases from V and 1 from J, leaving 9 bases between them. The germline CDR1 and CDR2 sequences are SGHRS and YFSETQ. CDR3 protein: CASSFSDRNTEAFF. CDR3 nucleotide sequence: TGCGCCAGCAGCTTTTCCGACAGGAACACTGAAGCTTTCTTT. Full variable domain (rest looked up from reference TRBV5-1 and TRBJ1-1): KAGVTQTPRYLIKTRGQQVTLSCSPISGHRSVSWYQQTPGQGLQFLFEYFSETQRNKGNFPGRFSGRQFSNSRSEMNVSTLELGDSALYLCASSFSDRNTEAFFGQGTRLTVV.